The 32 T cell receptor beta chains reported below all come from one sample, sequenced in a study of T-cell reconstitution after alpha-beta-depleted transplantation in children (dated by TCRdb to between 2015 and 2016). Receptor libraries were prepared by PCR. TCRdb names Illumina HiSeq 2500 as the instrument used. TCR library preparation used molecular barcoding, with unique molecular identifiers applied to normalize quantification of the TCRbeta repertoire. TCRdb applied fastp at Q25 and MiXCR to the public reads, then kept only in-frame beta chains. Rows merge per CDR3 protein into single entries with the most common DNA and genes. The sample data list over 300,000 distinct CDR3 sequences, and 10% of these were observed just once. Clones ranked in the top ten supply more than 2% of the sample. Here the sequenced sample was PBMCs from the stem cell graft donor, taken from the stem cell graft. Every receptor here comes from a human donor who donated a stem cell graft to a child with acute lymphoblastic leukemia.

The rearrangement joins TRBV12-3 or TRBV12-4 to TRBJ2-7, with a possible D match to TRBD1 (6 bases). Trimming left V 3 bases short and J 7 bases short, with 19 bases between. The CDR3 extends over 15 amino acids. The CDR3 region is CASSLSSAGVEEQYF. DNA for the CDR3: TGTGCCAGCAGTTTGTCCTCCGCAGGGGTGGAAGAGCAGTACTTC.

The chain has TRBV15 and TRBJ2-7, with D possibly being TRBD1 (6 bases). The CDR3 has 12 residues. CDR1 is LNHNV, CDR2 YYDKDF, per germline (reference sequence). The ends were cut back, 2 bases at V and 6 bases at J, with 8 bases in the middle. CDR3 sequence: CATSRTGSEQYF. DNA for the CDR3: TGTGCCACCAGCAGAACAGGGAGCGAGCAGTACTTC.

Note on this clonotype: The germline gene is not matched at one end of the junction; a read error may be the cause. The genes are TRBV12-3 or TRBV12-4 and TRBJ2-1; 10 bases agree with TRBD2. This CDR3 has 19 residues. The chain's CDR3 is CAISWPGLAPSESYNEQFF. The CDR3 DNA follows: TGTGCCATCAGTTGGCCGGGACTAGCGCCCTCCGAGTCCTACAATGAGCAGTTCTTC.

Ten or more counts support this clonotype. The chain joins TRBV5-1 to TRBJ2-3, with D possibly TRBD1 on 6 matching bases. The V and J ends lost 4 bases and 2 bases respectively, with 11 bases between them. The CDR3 is 14 amino acids. In germline, CDR1 is SGHRS, CDR2 YFSETQ. The CDR3 region has the DNA TGCGCCAGCAGCGCGGACAGAGCCACAGATACGCAGTATTTT. This sequence encodes CASSADRATDTQYF.

J is TRBJ2-7 and V is TRBV6-2 or TRBV6-3; D is ambiguous. Trimming shortened V by 6 bases and J by 0 bases, and 9 bases separated the two germline ends. The CDR3 contains 13 residues. CDR1 is MNHEY, CDR2 SVGEGT, per germline. The CDR3 protein is CASRVDRSYEQYF. The CDR3 DNA reads TGTGCCAGCAGGGTAGATCGCTCCTACGAGCAGTACTTC.

This clonotype was seen ten or more times. V usage is TRBV5-1 and J usage is TRBJ1-1; 7 bases agree with TRBD1. Germline values: CDR1 SGHRS, CDR2 YFSETQ. The CDR3 is made up of 18 amino acids. With 4 bases clipped from V and 0 bases from J, the junction kept 15 bases outside the gene matches. CDR3 nucleotides: TGCGCCAGCAGCCCTCCGGGACAGAATATCTTAATGAACACTGAAGCTTTCTTT. As protein: CASSPPGQNILMNTEAFF. The variable domain in full, completed from reference TRBV5-1 and TRBJ1-1, reads KAGVTQTPRYLIKTRGQQVTLSCSPISGHRSVSWYQQTPGQGLQFLFEYFSETQRNKGNFPGRFSGRQFSNSRSEMNVSTLELGDSALYLCASSPPGQNILMNTEAFFGQGTRLTVV.

The V and J genes are TRBV4-1 and TRBJ2-1; D is possibly TRBD2 (6 bases). V was trimmed by 1 base and J by 0 bases, leaving 16 bases between them. The germline V gene encodes CDR1 MGHRA and CDR2 YSYEKL. The CDR3 has 18 residues. CDR3 in DNA: TGCGCCAGCAGCCAAGTCCCCTTTAGCGGTAGCTCCTACAATGAGCAGTTCTTC. Translation: CASSQVPFSGSSYNEQFF.

The chain has TRBV4-3 and TRBJ2-2; 7 bases are a match to TRBD2. Germline-derived CDR1 and CDR2 are LGHNA and YSLEER. Trimming removed 1 base from V and 0 bases from J; junction bases left unmatched: 5. CDR3 length: 17 residues. The CDR3 sequence: CASSQGRTSANTGELFF. Written as DNA, the CDR3 is TGCGCCAGCAGCCAAGGACGTACTAGCGCGAACACCGGGGAGCTGTTTTTT.

This rearrangement joins TRBV11-2 to TRBJ1-6; unclear D gene. The germline V gene has CDR1 SGHAT and CDR2 FQNNGV. The CDR3 covers 16 residues. V was trimmed by 5 bases and J by 6 bases, leaving 17 bases between them. This chain's CDR3 is CASSLSGRAGNSPLHF. The CDR3 region has the DNA TGTGCCAGCAGCCTCTCCGGTAGGGCCGGTAATTCACCCCTCCACTTT. Drawing the rest from reference TRBV11-2 and TRBJ1-6, the complete variable domain is EAGVAQSPRYKIIEKRQSVAFWCNPISGHATLYWYQQILGQGPKLLIQFQNNGVVDDSQLPKDRFSAERLKGVDSTLKIQPAKLEDSAVYLCASSLSGRAGNSPLHFGNGTRLTVT.

This clonotype showed up many times. V and J are TRBV12-3 or TRBV12-4 and TRBJ2-3; 7 nucleotides line up with TRBD2. The CDR3 is 15 amino acids. V shed 2 bases, J shed 3 bases, and the junction held 5 bases outside the gene matches. The CDR3 nucleotides read TGTGCCAGCAGTTTAACGGGAGGCGTAACAGATACGCAGTATTTT. This gives the protein CASSLTGGVTDTQYF.

This clonotype was picked up many times. V usage is TRBV10-3 and J usage is TRBJ2-7; TRBD1 might be the D (5 bases). From germline, CDR1 is ENHRY and CDR2 SYGVKD. V was cut by 3 bases and J by 0 bases, with 6 bases left in between. The CDR3 sequence is 13 residues long. The CDR3 here is CAISDDSSYEQYF. In DNA, the CDR3 is TGTGCCATCAGTGATGACAGCTCCTACGAGCAGTACTTC.

This clonotype was detected many times. The chain recombines TRBV25-1 with TRBJ2-5; no clear D gene. Germline CDR1 and CDR2: MGHDK and SYGVNS. V lost 10 bases, J lost 5 bases, and 14 bases lay in between. The CDR3 loop spans 12 amino acids. The CDR3 DNA reads as TGTGCCACCCCGGGTCAGGTGGAGACCCAGTACTTC. It is translated as CATPGQVETQYF.

The rearrangement uses TRBV6-6 and TRBJ2-7; perhaps TRBD2 as D (6 bases). The CDR3 length is 13 residues. The V and J ends lost 6 bases and 7 bases respectively, with 16 bases between them. The V gene's germline CDR1 is MNHNY and CDR2 SVGAGI (reference sequence). CDR3 in amino acids: CASRPGLGGEQYF. The CDR3 nucleotides read TGTGCCAGCAGACCGGGACTTGGCGGAGAGCAGTACTTC.

Details on this clonotype: Since a much larger clone is just one base distant, this may be a read error. In nucleotides, the CDR3 is TGTGCCAGCAGCTTACAGGGGAGCGACATTCAGTACTTC. This codes for CASSLQGSDIQYF. The gene calls are TRBV28 and TRBJ2-4; TRBD1 agrees at 7 bases. The CDR3 contains 13 residues. Losses at the gene ends were 6 bases for V and 8 bases for J; bases not matched to a gene: 7. CDR1 is MDHEN, CDR2 SYDVKM, per germline. Drawing the rest from reference TRBV28 and TRBJ2-4, the complete variable domain is DVKVTQSSRYLVKRTGEKVFLECVQDMDHENMFWYRQDPGLGLRLIYFSYDVKMKEKGDIPEGYSVSREKKERFSLILESASTNQTSMYLCASSLQGSDIQYFGAGTRLSVL.

Only a few counts were recorded for this clonotype. The gene calls are TRBV2 and TRBJ1-2, with 10 bases matching TRBD1. The J segment lost 6 bases and the V segment lost 0 bases, leaving 4 bases of the junction unmatched. This CDR3 is built from 15 residues. The V gene's germline CDR1 is SNHLY and CDR2 FYNNEI. CDR3 protein: CASSEARQGAHGYTF. The DNA for the CDR3 is TGTGCCAGCAGTGAAGCTCGACAGGGGGCCCATGGCTACACCTTC.

Comments on this clonotype: The junction does not match germline at one end; this may be a read error. The gene calls are TRBV7-6 and TRBJ2-6; 7 bases agree with TRBD1. The CDR3 is made up of 18 amino acids. CDR1 is SGHVS and CDR2 is FNYEAQ in the germline V gene. As DNA, the CDR3 is TGTGCCAGCAGCTTTAGGGGGCCTACAGGGTCTGGGGCCAACGGCCTGACTTTC. The encoded protein is CASSFRGPTGSGANGLTF.

In its sample, this clonotype was seen many times. V usage is TRBV3-1 and J usage is TRBJ2-5, with D possibly being TRBD1 (6 bases). This CDR3 has 13 amino acids. The germline V gene has CDR1 LGHDT and CDR2 YNNKEL (reference sequence). With 2 bases removed from V and 6 bases from J, the gap between germline ends came to 10 bases. CDR3: CASSQRGKQTQYF. The CDR3 DNA sequence: TGTGCCAGCAGCCAAAGGGGGAAGCAGACCCAGTACTTC.

This clonotype was found many times. This sequence joins TRBV12-3 or TRBV12-4 and TRBJ2-2; D call uncertain. The CDR3 is 14 residues long. Trimming shortened V by 4 bases and J by 0 bases, and 6 bases separated the two germline ends. In DNA, the CDR3 is TGTGCCAGCAGTTGGTCCTCGAACACCGGGGAGCTGTTTTTT. As protein: CASSWSSNTGELFF.

This clonotype turned up a few times. The chain recombines TRBV7-9 with TRBJ2-5; a possible D gene is TRBD1 (6 bases). CDR3 size: 14 residues. The germline V and J ends were trimmed by 7 bases and 0 bases, with 12 bases remaining between them. Germline values: CDR1 SEHNR, CDR2 FQNEAQ (reference sequence). The CDR3 spells CASTGGQYQETQYF. Here the CDR3 DNA reads TGTGCCAGCACCGGAGGACAGTACCAAGAGACCCAGTACTTC. Full variable domain (outside the CDR3, taken from reference TRBV7-9 and TRBJ2-5): DTGVSQNPRHKITKRGQNVTFRCDPISEHNRLYWYRQTLGQGPEFLTYFQNEAQLEKSRLLSDRFSAERPKGSFSTLEIQRTEQGDSAMYLCASTGGQYQETQYFGPGTRLLVL.

This clonotype was seen more than once but under ten times. V and J are TRBV29-1 and TRBJ2-3; 8 nucleotides line up with TRBD1. In germline, CDR1 is SQVTM, CDR2 ANQGSEA. This CDR3 region has 14 residues. The trim removed 2 bases at V and 9 bases at J, leaving 10 bases unmatched. CDR3 nucleotides: TGCAGCGTTGAACTCGGGACAGGTATCCGGACGCAGTATTTT. Translating it yields CSVELGTGIRTQYF.

This clonotype has a count of ten or more. The V and J genes are TRBV7-6 and TRBJ2-7; 7 bases line up with TRBD1. CDR1 is SGHVS and CDR2 is FNYEAQ in the germline V gene. The CDR3 sequence is 14 residues long. The J segment lost 1 base and the V segment lost 6 bases, leaving 6 bases of the junction unmatched. CDR3 DNA: TGTGCCAGCAGACCCGGGACAGATTCCTACGAGCAGTACTTC. This encodes CASRPGTDSYEQYF.

The J gene is TRBJ2-1, the V gene TRBV20-1, with 14 bases identical to TRBD2. Germline V gene data show CDR1 as DFQATT and CDR2 as SNEGSKA (reference sequence). The J segment lost 6 bases and the V segment lost 3 bases, leaving 4 bases of the junction unmatched. This CDR3 spans 15 amino acids. The CDR3 bases are TGCAGTGCTAGTAAGGGGACTAGCGGGAGCAATGAGCAGTTCTTC. This codes for CSASKGTSGSNEQFF.

V and J are TRBV5-1 and TRBJ2-3; the match to TRBD2 covers 12 bases. The germline CDR1 and CDR2 sequences are SGHRS and YFSETQ. V shed 4 bases, J shed 0 bases, and the junction held 6 bases outside the gene matches. This CDR3 contains 17 residues. The CDR3 loop reads CASSRGLAGVSTDTQYF. The CDR3 DNA sequence: TGCGCCAGCAGCCGGGGACTAGCGGGCGTTAGCACAGATACGCAGTATTTT.

This clonotype was seen a few times. V usage is TRBV7-2 and J usage is TRBJ2-7, with TRBD2 matching 7 bases. V was clipped by 6 bases and J by 2 bases; unmatched bases: 10. CDR3 length: 15 residues. In germline, CDR1 is SGHTA, CDR2 FQGNSA. The chain's CDR3 is CASSSSSGRTYEQYF. CDR3 DNA: TGTGCCAGCAGTTCCTCTAGCGGACGAACCTACGAGCAGTACTTC.

The rearrangement joins TRBV12-3 or TRBV12-4 to TRBJ2-2; 7 positions match TRBD1. This CDR3 is 15 amino acids long. Germline trimming cut 5 bases from V and 6 bases from J; bases unmatched to any gene: 9. CDR3 region: CASSPQAGGPGELFF. CDR3 sequence (DNA): TGTGCCAGCAGTCCACAGGCAGGGGGTCCCGGGGAGCTGTTTTTT.

This clonotype came up a few times. V usage is TRBV7-2 and J usage is TRBJ2-1; the D gene is possibly TRBD2 (6 bases). V was trimmed by 5 bases and J by 0 bases, leaving 11 bases between them. The CDR3 has 15 amino acids. From germline, CDR1 is SGHTA and CDR2 FQGNSA. CDR3 in DNA: TGTGCCAGCAGCCTTCCGCGGGACTCCTACAATGAGCAGTTCTTC. This translates into CASSLPRDSYNEQFF. Drawing the rest from reference TRBV7-2 and TRBJ2-1, the complete variable domain is GAGVSQSPSNKVTEKGKDVELRCDPISGHTALYWYRQSLGQGLEFLIYFQGNSAPDKSGLPSDRFSAERTGGSVSTLTIQRTQQEDSAVYLCASSLPRDSYNEQFFGPGTRLTVL.

This chain connects TRBV7-2 to TRBJ2-3; 10 bases line up with TRBD2. The CDR3 loop spans 16 amino acids. CDR1 is SGHTA, CDR2 FQGNSA, per germline. The ends lost 3 bases at V and 4 bases at J; junction bases unmatched: 7. In DNA, the CDR3 is TGTGCCAGCAGCTTTGGAAGCGGGAGGGCCCCAGATACGCAGTATTTT. Translated, it gives CASSFGSGRAPDTQYF. Full variable domain (missing parts from reference TRBV7-2 and TRBJ2-3): GAGVSQSPSNKVTEKGKDVELRCDPISGHTALYWYRQSLGQGLEFLIYFQGNSAPDKSGLPSDRFSAERTGGSVSTLTIQRTQQEDSAVYLCASSFGSGRAPDTQYFGPGTRLTVL.

The chain couples TRBV12-3 or TRBV12-4 to TRBJ2-3; 10 bases map to TRBD2. The CDR3 is made up of 15 amino acids. The J segment lost 5 bases and the V segment lost 7 bases, leaving 9 bases of the junction unmatched. CDR3 region: CASIPQREGRDTQYF. In DNA, the CDR3 is TGTGCCAGCATCCCCCAGCGGGAGGGCCGAGATACGCAGTATTTT.

The table lists this clonotype with a few counts. The V gene is TRBV4-2, the J gene TRBJ1-1, with TRBD1 matching 9 bases. This CDR3 has 17 amino acids. V lost 10 bases, J lost 2 bases, and 17 bases stayed unmatched. Germline V gene data show CDR1 as LGHNA and CDR2 as YNFKEQ. Here the CDR3 reads CATHKFSRTGDNTEAFF. CDR3 bases: TGTGCCACTCACAAGTTCTCCCGGACAGGGGACAACACTGAAGCTTTCTTT.

In this sample, this clonotype turned up many times. J is TRBJ2-7 and V is TRBV5-1, with D unclear. Germline V lookup: CDR1 SGHRS, CDR2 YFSETQ. Trimming took 0 bases from V and 2 from J, leaving 12 bases between them. This CDR3 spans 15 amino acids. CDR3 residues: CASSLEVFLPYEQYF. The CDR3 nucleotides read TGCGCCAGCAGCTTGGAGGTTTTTCTCCCCTACGAGCAGTACTTC.

In its sample, this clonotype was seen many times. The chain couples TRBV5-5 to TRBJ2-1; TRBD1 matches at 9 bases. CDR1 is SGHKS, CDR2 YYEKEE, per germline (reference sequence). The CDR3 covers 14 residues. V lost 4 bases and J lost 4; bases outside the gene matches: 3. CDR3 coding DNA: TGTGCCAGCAGCACGACAGGGGGTTACAATGAGCAGTTCTTC. Its translation: CASSTTGGYNEQFF.

The chain combines TRBV7-6 with TRBJ2-7, with D maybe TRBD2 (5 bases). The length of the CDR3 is 13 residues. The germline V gene encodes CDR1 SGHVS and CDR2 FNYEAQ. The V and J ends lost 4 bases and 6 bases respectively, with 13 bases between them. CDR3 nucleotide sequence: TGTGCCAGCAGCTCTGACGGGATAACCGAGCAGTACTTC. Translated: CASSSDGITEQYF.